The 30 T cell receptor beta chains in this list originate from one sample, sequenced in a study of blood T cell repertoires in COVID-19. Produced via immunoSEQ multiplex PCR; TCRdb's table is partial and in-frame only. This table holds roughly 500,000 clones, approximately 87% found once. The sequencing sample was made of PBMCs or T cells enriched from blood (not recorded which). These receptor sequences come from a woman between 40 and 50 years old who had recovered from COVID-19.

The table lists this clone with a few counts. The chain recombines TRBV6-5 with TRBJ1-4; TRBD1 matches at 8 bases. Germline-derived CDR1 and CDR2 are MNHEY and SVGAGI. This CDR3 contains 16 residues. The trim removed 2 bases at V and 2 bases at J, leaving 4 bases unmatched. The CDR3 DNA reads TGTGCCAGCAGTTACGACAGGGGAGGCACTAATGAAAAACTGTTTTTT. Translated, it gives CASSYDRGGTNEKLFF.

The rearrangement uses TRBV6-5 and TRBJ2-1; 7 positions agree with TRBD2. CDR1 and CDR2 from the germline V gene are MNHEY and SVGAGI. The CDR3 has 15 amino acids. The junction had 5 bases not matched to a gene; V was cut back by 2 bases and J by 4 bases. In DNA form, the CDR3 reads TGTGCCAGCAGTTACGCGGGAGCGGGGTACAATGAGCAGTTCTTC. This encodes CASSYAGAGYNEQFF.

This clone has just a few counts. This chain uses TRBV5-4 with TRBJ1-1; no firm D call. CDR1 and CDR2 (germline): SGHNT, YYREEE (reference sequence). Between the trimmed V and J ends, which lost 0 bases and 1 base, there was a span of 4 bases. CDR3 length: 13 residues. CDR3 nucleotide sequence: TGTGCCAGCAGCTTGGACAAGAACACTGAAGCTTTCTTT. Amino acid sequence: CASSLDKNTEAFF. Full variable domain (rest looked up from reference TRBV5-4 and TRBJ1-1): ETGVTQSPTHLIKTRGQQVTLRCSSQSGHNTVSWYQQALGQGPQFIFQYYREEENGRGNFPPRFSGLQFPNYSSELNVNALELDDSALYLCASSLDKNTEAFFGQGTRLTVV.

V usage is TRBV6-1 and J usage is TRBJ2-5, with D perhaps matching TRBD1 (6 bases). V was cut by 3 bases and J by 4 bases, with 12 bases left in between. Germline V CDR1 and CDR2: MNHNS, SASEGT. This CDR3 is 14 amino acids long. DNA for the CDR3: TGTGCCAGCAGTGAGTATACAGGGTTAGAGACCCAGTACTTC. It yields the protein CASSEYTGLETQYF.

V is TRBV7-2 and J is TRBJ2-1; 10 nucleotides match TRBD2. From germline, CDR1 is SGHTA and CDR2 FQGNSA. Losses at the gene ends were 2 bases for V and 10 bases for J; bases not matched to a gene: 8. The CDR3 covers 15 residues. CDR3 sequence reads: CASSLKAGGASEQFF. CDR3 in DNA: TGTGCCAGCAGCTTAAAAGCGGGAGGGGCCTCGGAGCAGTTCTTC.

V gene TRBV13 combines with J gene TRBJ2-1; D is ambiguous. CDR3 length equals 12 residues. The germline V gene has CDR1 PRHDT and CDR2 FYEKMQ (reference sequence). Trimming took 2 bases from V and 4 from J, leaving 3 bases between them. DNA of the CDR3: TGTGCCAGCAGCTTACTGTACAATGAGCAGTTCTTC. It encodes CASSLLYNEQFF.

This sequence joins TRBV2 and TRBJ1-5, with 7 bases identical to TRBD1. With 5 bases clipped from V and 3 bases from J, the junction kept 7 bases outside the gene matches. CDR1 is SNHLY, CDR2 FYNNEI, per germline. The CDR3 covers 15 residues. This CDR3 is CASSKLQGSNQPQHF. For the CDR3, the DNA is TGTGCCAGCAGTAAGCTACAGGGGTCCAATCAGCCCCAGCATTTT.

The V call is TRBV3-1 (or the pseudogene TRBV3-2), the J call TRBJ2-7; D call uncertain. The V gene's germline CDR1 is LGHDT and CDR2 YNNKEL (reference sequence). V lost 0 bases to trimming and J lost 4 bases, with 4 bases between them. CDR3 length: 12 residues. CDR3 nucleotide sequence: TGTGCCAGCAGCCAAGAGAGATACGAGCAGTACTTC. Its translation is CASSQERYEQYF.

The CDR3 DNA follows: TGTGCCAGCAACCGACAGGGAAGAAGTGGCTACACCTTC. Amino acid sequence: CASNRQGRSGYTF. This chain joins TRBV11-2 and TRBJ1-2; TRBD1 agrees at 7 bases. Losses at the gene ends were 7 bases for V and 7 bases for J; bases not matched to a gene: 9. The CDR3 has 13 residues. The germline V gene encodes CDR1 SGHAT and CDR2 FQNNGV. Complete variable domain (other parts from reference TRBV11-2 and TRBJ1-2): EAGVAQSPRYKIIEKRQSVAFWCNPISGHATLYWYQQILGQGPKLLIQFQNNGVVDDSQLPKDRFSAERLKGVDSTLKIQPAKLEDSAVYLCASNRQGRSGYTFGSGTRLTVV.

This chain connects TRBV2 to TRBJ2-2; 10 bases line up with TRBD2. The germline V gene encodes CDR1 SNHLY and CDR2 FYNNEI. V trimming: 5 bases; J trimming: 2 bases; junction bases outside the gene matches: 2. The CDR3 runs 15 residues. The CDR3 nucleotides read TGTGCCAGCAGTTCACTAGCGGGAAACACCGGGGAGCTGTTTTTT. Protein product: CASSSLAGNTGELFF.

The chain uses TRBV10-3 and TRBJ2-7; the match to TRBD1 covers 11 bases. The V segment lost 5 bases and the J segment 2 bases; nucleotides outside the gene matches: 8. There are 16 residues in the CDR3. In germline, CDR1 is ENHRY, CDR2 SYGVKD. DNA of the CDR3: TGTGCCATCAGTAAGTGGACAGGGGGCGACACCTACGAGCAGTACTTC. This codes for CAISKWTGGDTYEQYF.

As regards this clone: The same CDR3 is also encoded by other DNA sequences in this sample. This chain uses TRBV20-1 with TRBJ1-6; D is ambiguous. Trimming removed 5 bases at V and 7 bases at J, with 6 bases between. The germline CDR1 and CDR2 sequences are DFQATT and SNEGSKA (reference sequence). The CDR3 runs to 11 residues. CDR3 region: CSAGLNSPLHF. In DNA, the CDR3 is TGCAGTGCTGGCCTGAATTCACCCCTCCACTTT.

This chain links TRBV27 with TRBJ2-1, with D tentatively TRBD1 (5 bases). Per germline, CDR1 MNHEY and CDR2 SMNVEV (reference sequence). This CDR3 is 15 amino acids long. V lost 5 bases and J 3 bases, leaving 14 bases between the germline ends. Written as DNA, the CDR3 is TGTGCCAGCAGTGATCCAGGGTCCTACTACAATGAGCAGTTCTTC. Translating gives CASSDPGSYYNEQFF.

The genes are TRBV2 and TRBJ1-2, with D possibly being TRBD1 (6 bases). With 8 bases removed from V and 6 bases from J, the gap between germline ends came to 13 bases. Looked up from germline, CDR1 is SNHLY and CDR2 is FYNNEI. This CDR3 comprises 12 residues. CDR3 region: CASCPGVDGYTF. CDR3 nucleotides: TGTGCCAGCTGTCCAGGGGTTGATGGCTACACCTTC.

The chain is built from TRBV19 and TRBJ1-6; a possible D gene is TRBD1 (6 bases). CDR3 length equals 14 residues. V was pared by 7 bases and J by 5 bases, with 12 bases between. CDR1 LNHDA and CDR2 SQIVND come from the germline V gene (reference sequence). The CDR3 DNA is TGTGCCAGTATGAGAGGACAGAATAATTCACCCCTCCACTTT. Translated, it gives CASMRGQNNSPLHF.

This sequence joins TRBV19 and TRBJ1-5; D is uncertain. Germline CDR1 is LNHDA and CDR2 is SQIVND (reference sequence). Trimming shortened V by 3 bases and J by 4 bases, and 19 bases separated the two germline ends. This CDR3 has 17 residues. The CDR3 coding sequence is TGTGCCAGTAGTATCGAGAGGGAAGGTTCACGGAATCAGCCCCAGCATTTT. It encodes CASSIEREGSRNQPQHF. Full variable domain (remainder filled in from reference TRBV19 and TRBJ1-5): DGGITQSPKYLFRKEGQNVTLSCEQNLNHDAMYWYRQDPGQGLRLIYYSQIVNDFQKGDIAEGYSVSREKKESFPLTVTSAQKNPTAFYLCASSIEREGSRNQPQHFGDGTRLSIL.

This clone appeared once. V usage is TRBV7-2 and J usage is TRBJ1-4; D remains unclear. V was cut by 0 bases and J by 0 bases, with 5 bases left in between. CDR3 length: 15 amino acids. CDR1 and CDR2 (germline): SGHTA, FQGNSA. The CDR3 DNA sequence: TGTGCCAGCAGCTTAGCGAGTGCAACTAATGAAAAACTGTTTTTT. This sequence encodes CASSLASATNEKLFF.

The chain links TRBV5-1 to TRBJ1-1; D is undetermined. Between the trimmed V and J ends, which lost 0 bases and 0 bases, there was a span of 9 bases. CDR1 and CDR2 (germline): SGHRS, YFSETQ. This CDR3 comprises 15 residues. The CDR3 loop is CASSLVRGLNTEAFF. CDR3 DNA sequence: TGCGCCAGCAGCTTGGTACGGGGATTGAACACTGAAGCTTTCTTT.

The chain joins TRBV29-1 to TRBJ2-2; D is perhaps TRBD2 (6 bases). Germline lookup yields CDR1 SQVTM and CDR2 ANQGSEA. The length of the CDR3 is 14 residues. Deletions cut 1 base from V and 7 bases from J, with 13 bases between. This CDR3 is CSVEVGGKGGELFF. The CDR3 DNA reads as TGCAGCGTTGAAGTGGGAGGAAAAGGCGGGGAGCTGTTTTTT.

The CDR3 spells CASSLVRGRGYTF. The CDR3 DNA sequence: TGTGCCAGCAGCTTAGTCAGGGGGCGTGGCTACACCTTC. This chain connects TRBV11-3 to TRBJ1-2, with 8 bases aligning to TRBD1. Trimming took 1 base from V and 7 from J; bases not matched to a gene: 2. The CDR3 totals 13 residues. Germline assignment: CDR1 SGHNT and CDR2 YENEEA.

The CDR3 spells CASSFASDNMNTEAFF. The CDR3 nucleotides are TGTGCCAGCAGTTTTGCTAGCGATAACATGAACACTGAAGCTTTCTTT. This chain links TRBV28 with TRBJ1-1; D gene uncertain. Germline assignment: CDR1 MDHEN and CDR2 SYDVKM. Trimming took off 3 bases at V and 0 bases at J, with 14 bases between the two ends. The CDR3 has 16 residues.

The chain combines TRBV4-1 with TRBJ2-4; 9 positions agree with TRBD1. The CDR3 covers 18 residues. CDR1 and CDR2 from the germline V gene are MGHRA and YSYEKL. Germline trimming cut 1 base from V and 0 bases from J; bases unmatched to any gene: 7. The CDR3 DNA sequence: TGCGCCAGCAGCCAAGCGCCTACAGGGGGCTTAGCCAAAAACATTCAGTACTTC. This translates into CASSQAPTGGLAKNIQYF.

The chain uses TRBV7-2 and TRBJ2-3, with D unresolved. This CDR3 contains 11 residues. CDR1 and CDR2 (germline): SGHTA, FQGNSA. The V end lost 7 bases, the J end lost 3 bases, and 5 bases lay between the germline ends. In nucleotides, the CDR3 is TGTGCCAGCACCCCGACAGATACGCAGTATTTT. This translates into CASTPTDTQYF.

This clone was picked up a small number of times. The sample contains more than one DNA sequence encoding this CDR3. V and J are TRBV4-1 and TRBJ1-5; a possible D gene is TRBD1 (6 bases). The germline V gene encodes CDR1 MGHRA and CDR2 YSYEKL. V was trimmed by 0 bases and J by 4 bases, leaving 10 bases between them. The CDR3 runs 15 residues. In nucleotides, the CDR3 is TGCGCCAGCAGCCAAGACCGACAGGTAAATCAGCCCCAGCATTTT. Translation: CASSQDRQVNQPQHF.

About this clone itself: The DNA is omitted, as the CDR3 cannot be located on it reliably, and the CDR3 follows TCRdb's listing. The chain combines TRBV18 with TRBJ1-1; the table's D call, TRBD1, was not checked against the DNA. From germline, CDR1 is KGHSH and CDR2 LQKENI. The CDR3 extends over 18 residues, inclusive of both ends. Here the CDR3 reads CASSPYAAGATLGTEAFF.

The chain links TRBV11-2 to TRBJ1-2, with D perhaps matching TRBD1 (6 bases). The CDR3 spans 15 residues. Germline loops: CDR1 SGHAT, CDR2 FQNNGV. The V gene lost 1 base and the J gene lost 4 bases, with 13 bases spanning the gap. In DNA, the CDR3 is TGTGCCAGCAGCTTAGTCTCGGACAGTCTCTATGGCTACACCTTC. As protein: CASSLVSDSLYGYTF.

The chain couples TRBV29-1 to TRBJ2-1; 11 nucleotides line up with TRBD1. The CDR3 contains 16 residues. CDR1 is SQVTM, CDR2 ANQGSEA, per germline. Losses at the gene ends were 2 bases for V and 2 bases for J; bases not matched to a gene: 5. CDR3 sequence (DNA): TGCAGCGTTGAACTCCCGGGACAGGGGGCCTACAATGAGCAGTTCTTC. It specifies CSVELPGQGAYNEQFF.

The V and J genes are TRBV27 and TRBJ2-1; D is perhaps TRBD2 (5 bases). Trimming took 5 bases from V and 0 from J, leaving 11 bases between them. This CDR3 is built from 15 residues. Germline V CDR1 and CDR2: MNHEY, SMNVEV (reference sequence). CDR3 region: CASSNQEVSYNEQFF. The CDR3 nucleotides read TGTGCCAGCAGTAATCAGGAGGTCTCCTACAATGAGCAGTTCTTC.

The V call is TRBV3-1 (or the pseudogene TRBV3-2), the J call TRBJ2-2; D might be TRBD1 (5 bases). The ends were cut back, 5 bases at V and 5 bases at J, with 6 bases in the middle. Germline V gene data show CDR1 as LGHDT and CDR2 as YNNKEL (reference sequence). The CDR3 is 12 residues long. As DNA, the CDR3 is TGTGCCAGCAGCACAGGAACCGGGGAGCTGTTTTTT. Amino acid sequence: CASSTGTGELFF.

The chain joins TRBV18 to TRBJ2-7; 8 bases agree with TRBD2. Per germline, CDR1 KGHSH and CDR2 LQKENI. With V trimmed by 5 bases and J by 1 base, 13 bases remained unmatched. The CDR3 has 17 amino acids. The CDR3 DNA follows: TGTGCCAGCTCAACCCGGGGGGGACTAGGAGGGTCCTACGAGCAGTACTTC. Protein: CASSTRGGLGGSYEQYF.